Listed here are 10 T cell receptor beta chains from one sample, sequenced in a study of T cell repertoires in cytomegalovirus infection. The antigens these receptors bind are not known. TCRdb recomputed calls from the reads with MiXCR, one row per CDR3 protein. Of about 69,000 distinct CDR3 sequences listed, 28% are singletons. The sequences come from CD8+ T cells from cultured PBMCs, collected from culture after CMV antigen stimulation. The receptors originated from a human donor in good health (CMV status not recorded). Some clones in this sample may be carry-over from other donors' samples.

This clonotype showed up just a few times. The chain has TRBV2 and TRBJ1-2; D call uncertain. Trimming removed 8 bases from V and 2 bases from J, with 12 bases in between. Germline-derived CDR1 and CDR2 are SNHLY and FYNNEI. The CDR3 is made up of 13 amino acids. CDR3 in DNA: TGTGCCAGCCCAGGAGATTTGAACTATGGCTACACCTTC. Residues: CASPGDLNYGYTF.

The chain uses TRBV24-1 and TRBJ1-1; D is possibly TRBD1 (6 bases). Germline lookup yields CDR1 KGHDR and CDR2 SFDVKD. The CDR3 has 14 amino acids. The V end lost 3 bases, the J end lost 1 base, and 8 bases lay between the germline ends. The CDR3 region is CATSDKGGNTEAFF. Written as DNA, the CDR3 is TGTGCCACCAGTGATAAGGGGGGGAACACTGAAGCTTTCTTT.

This sequence joins TRBV3-1 and TRBJ1-1; D remains unclear. Trimming took off 1 base at V and 3 bases at J, with 9 bases between the two ends. Germline CDR1 LGHDT, CDR2 YNNKEL (reference sequence). The CDR3 covers 14 residues. The CDR3 sequence: CASSQVWRDTEAFF. The CDR3 DNA sequence: TGTGCCAGCAGCCAAGTTTGGAGGGACACTGAAGCTTTCTTT. The full variable domain, its missing parts supplied by reference TRBV3-1 and TRBJ1-1, is DTAVSQTPKYLVTQMGNDKSIKCEQNLGHDTMYWYKQDSKKFLKIMFSYNNKELIINETVPNRFSPKSPDKAHLNLHINSLELGDSAVYFCASSQVWRDTEAFFGQGTRLTVV.

This clonotype was picked up many times. The V gene is TRBV6-5, the J gene TRBJ2-5; no clear D gene. Trimming stripped 0 bases from V and 1 base from J, with 9 bases between. The CDR3 runs to 15 residues. In germline, CDR1 is MNHEY, CDR2 SVGAGI. The DNA of the CDR3 is TGTGCCAGCAGTTACTCGATGAAGGGCCAAGAGACCCAGTACTTC. This encodes CASSYSMKGQETQYF.

This clonotype was observed a few times. This chain links TRBV7-9 with TRBJ2-1; possible D gene TRBD2, 5 bases. This CDR3 spans 14 amino acids. The V end lost 7 bases, the J end lost 4 bases, and 14 bases lay between the germline ends. Germline-derived CDR1 and CDR2 are SEHNR and FQNEAQ (reference sequence). The CDR3: CASTLAGEYNEQFF. The CDR3 DNA reads as TGTGCCAGCACCCTAGCCGGGGAGTACAATGAGCAGTTCTTC. The variable domain in full, completed from reference TRBV7-9 and TRBJ2-1, reads DTGVSQNPRHKITKRGQNVTFRCDPISEHNRLYWYRQTLGQGPEFLTYFQNEAQLEKSRLLSDRFSAERPKGSFSTLEIQRTEQGDSAMYLCASTLAGEYNEQFFGPGTRLTVL.

This clonotype was seen a handful of times. V is TRBV12-3 or TRBV12-4 and J is TRBJ2-5, with a weak D call TRBD2 (6 bases). Trimming removed 2 bases at V and 5 bases at J, with 18 bases between. This CDR3 spans 16 amino acids. The CDR3 spells CASSLTANGRSETQYF. The CDR3 DNA sequence: TGTGCCAGCAGTTTAACGGCGAATGGGAGGAGTGAGACCCAGTACTTC.

The V gene is TRBV7-3, the J gene TRBJ2-5; D is unresolved. The V end was cut by 5 bases, the J end by 0 bases, with 7 bases between. The CDR3 is 13 amino acids. Germline V gene sequence: CDR1 SGHTA, CDR2 FQGTGA. The CDR3 loop reads CASSPGDQETQYF. In DNA form, the CDR3 reads TGTGCCAGCAGCCCAGGAGACCAAGAGACCCAGTACTTC.

The V call is TRBV19, the J call TRBJ2-7, with D tentatively TRBD1 or TRBD2 (5 bases each). This CDR3 spans 16 amino acids. Germline CDR1 LNHDA, CDR2 SQIVND (reference sequence). V dropped 1 base and J dropped 2 bases, with 15 bases sitting between them. The CDR3 loop reads CASSIVGGRTPYEQYF. DNA for the CDR3: TGTGCCAGTAGTATAGTTGGGGGTCGAACTCCCTACGAGCAGTACTTC. The full variable domain, with the rest looked up from reference TRBV19 and TRBJ2-7, is DGGITQSPKYLFRKEGQNVTLSCEQNLNHDAMYWYRQDPGQGLRLIYYSQIVNDFQKGDIAEGYSVSREKKESFPLTVTSAQKNPTAFYLCASSIVGGRTPYEQYFGPGTRLTVT.

The CDR3 is CSATRGGDQPQHF. In nucleotides, the CDR3 is TGCAGTGCTACCAGGGGAGGGGATCAGCCCCAGCATTTT. The rearrangement joins TRBV20-1 to TRBJ1-5; TRBD1 might be the D (6 bases). The germline gives CDR1 DFQATT, CDR2 SNEGSKA (reference sequence). This CDR3 spans 13 amino acids. V shed 4 bases and J shed 5 bases, with 12 bases lying between them.

This chain connects TRBV6-2 or TRBV6-3 to TRBJ1-1; D is uncertain. Trimming left V 6 bases short and J 3 bases short, with 20 bases between. The CDR3 extends over 16 amino acids. Looked up from germline, CDR1 is MNHEY and CDR2 is SVGEGT. In DNA form, the CDR3 reads TGTGCCAGCAGACTACATTTTAGGGTATTGGACACTGAAGCTTTCTTT. Translation gives CASRLHFRVLDTEAFF.